These T cell receptor beta chains were read from a single sample in a study of monozygotic twins with inflammatory bowel disease. TCRdb re-called the 5' RACE reads and shows each CDR3 protein once, DNA omitted. The sample table includes some 330,000 distinct CDR3 sequences. Source material: blood. The source of these receptors is a human donor with ulcerative colitis or Crohn's disease, or a healthy co-twin of an affected twin (not recorded which). CDR3s include the opening cysteine and the closing phenylalanine or tryptophan.

CDR3: CASSLDPQYGYTF; length: 13; V: TRBV11-2; J: TRBJ1-2
CDR3: CASSLEGFLAYEQYF; length: 15; V: TRBV7-8; J: TRBJ2-7
CDR3: CSARDLGAGKNIQYF; length: 15; V: TRBV20-1; J: TRBJ2-4
CDR3: CASTTGAREPSYEQYF; length: 16; V: TRBV12-3/TRBV12-4; J: TRBJ2-7
CDR3: CASTIPGYEQYF; length: 12; V: TRBV28; J: TRBJ2-7
CDR3: CASSLTGGSSGNTIYF; length: 16; V: TRBV6-5; J: TRBJ1-3
CDR3: CASSFGLAGGPGFRDEQFF; length: 19; V: TRBV12-3/TRBV12-4; J: TRBJ2-1
CDR3: CASSWEGGGGDGYTF; length: 15; V: TRBV5-1; J: TRBJ1-2
CDR3: CASTSGTRYGYTF; length: 13; V: TRBV9; J: TRBJ1-2
CDR3: CSANGQRLGEQYF; length: 13; V: TRBV20-1; J: TRBJ2-7
CDR3: CASSLLTPENFF; length: 12; V: TRBV7-2; J: TRBJ2-7
CDR3: CASSPGQGSFGYTF; length: 14; V: TRBV6-1; J: TRBJ1-2
CDR3: CASSFTGMNTEAFF; length: 14; V: TRBV7-2; J: TRBJ1-1
CDR3: CASSPPNYSNQPQHF; length: 15; V: TRBV18; J: TRBJ1-5
CDR3: CASSFERGGRNEQFF; length: 15; V: TRBV7-2; J: TRBJ2-1
CDR3: CASRPTSYGEQYF; length: 13; V: TRBV12-3/TRBV12-4; J: TRBJ2-7
CDR3: CASRGQGASEQYF; length: 13; V: TRBV12-3/TRBV12-4; J: TRBJ2-7
CDR3: CASSLAGGPPGDTGELFF; length: 18; V: TRBV9; J: TRBJ2-2
CDR3: CASSFPGGLGSENTEAFF; length: 18; V: TRBV28; J: TRBJ1-1
CDR3: CASSSGLVIGELFF; length: 14; V: TRBV12-3/TRBV12-4; J: TRBJ2-2
CDR3: CASSKVRQGTHEQYF; length: 15; V: TRBV21-1; J: TRBJ2-7
CDR3: CASSQDGTGGSYEQYF; length: 16; V: TRBV4-3; J: TRBJ2-7
CDR3: CSANKPGTNTEAFF; length: 14; V: TRBV20-1; J: TRBJ1-1
CDR3: CASYSGGSNSYEQYF; length: 15; V: TRBV6-1; J: TRBJ2-7
CDR3: CASSSRQGVSYEQYF; length: 15; V: TRBV7-9; J: TRBJ2-7
CDR3: CASSYQHRLAKNIQYF; length: 16; V: TRBV28; J: TRBJ2-4
CDR3: CASSLGQNTGELFF; length: 14; V: TRBV5-1; J: TRBJ2-2
CDR3: CASSLATGPRETQYF; length: 15; V: TRBV5-1; J: TRBJ2-5
CDR3: CAWGKGNYEQYF; length: 12; V: TRBV30; J: TRBJ2-7
CDR3: CASSRPVRAGELFF; length: 14; V: TRBV3-1; J: TRBJ2-2
CDR3: CASSLKSAAGGPYTGELFF; length: 19; V: TRBV11-2; J: TRBJ2-2
CDR3: CASRGGQGTTGELFF; length: 15; V: TRBV6-2/TRBV6-3; J: TRBJ2-2
CDR3: CASSSNLLSGANVLTF; length: 16; V: TRBV6-5; J: TRBJ2-6
CDR3: CASSLEQLEQYF; length: 12; V: TRBV7-9; J: TRBJ2-7
CDR3: CSALTGTSGGRTDTQYF; length: 17; V: TRBV20-1; J: TRBJ2-3
CDR3: CSARDPGVLNTGELFF; length: 16; V: TRBV20-1; J: TRBJ2-2
CDR3: CASAQDRVSYEQYF; length: 14; V: TRBV5-4; J: TRBJ2-7
CDR3: CASRESGEQYF; length: 11; V: TRBV6-5; J: TRBJ2-7
CDR3: CASSLPWTGGILTGELFF; length: 18; V: TRBV12-3/TRBV12-4; J: TRBJ2-2
CDR3: CASSPSGWGETQYF; length: 14; V: TRBV5-5; J: TRBJ2-5
CDR3: CASSYSSGVAQYF; length: 13; V: TRBV6-2/TRBV6-3; J: TRBJ2-4
CDR3: CASHPSSGSETQYF; length: 14; V: TRBV12-3/TRBV12-4; J: TRBJ2-5
CDR3: CASTHRKTRDLNTEAFF; length: 17; V: TRBV12-3/TRBV12-4; J: TRBJ1-1
CDR3: CASSQVLDEQYF; length: 12; V: TRBV14; J: TRBJ2-7
CDR3: CASSSRDSLGYTQYF; length: 15; V: TRBV7-2; J: TRBJ2-3
CDR3: CASSFAGRSSEAFF; length: 14; V: TRBV5-1; J: TRBJ1-1
CDR3: CASSEAGTALGYGYTF; length: 16; V: TRBV6-1; J: TRBJ1-2
CDR3: CASSPPAARYEQYF; length: 14; V: TRBV18; J: TRBJ2-7
CDR3: CASSPPEGGNTEAFF; length: 15; V: TRBV18; J: TRBJ1-1
CDR3: CSVVRGTEAFF; length: 11; V: TRBV29-1; J: TRBJ1-1
CDR3: CASSLYLGGPGTTYGYTF; length: 18; V: TRBV11-2; J: TRBJ1-2
CDR3: CASSLVVGYEQFF; length: 13; V: TRBV12-3/TRBV12-4; J: TRBJ2-1
CDR3: CASSPPVRDTQYF; length: 13; V: TRBV18; J: TRBJ2-3
CDR3: CAISESKLGQETQYF; length: 15; V: TRBV10-3; J: TRBJ2-5
CDR3: CASSSPSYQETQYF; length: 14; V: TRBV5-5; J: TRBJ2-5
CDR3: CASSDRDRDQPQHF; length: 14; V: TRBV5-4; J: TRBJ1-5
CDR3: CASSQEWQETQYF; length: 13; V: TRBV14; J: TRBJ2-5
CDR3: CASRSLGTSYNEQFF; length: 15; V: TRBV28; J: TRBJ2-1
CDR3: CAWSDTGIGTEAFF; length: 14; V: TRBV30; J: TRBJ1-1
CDR3: CATSDRRDKASYEQYF; length: 16; V: TRBV24-1; J: TRBJ2-7